Presented here are 15 T cell receptor beta chains from one specimen sequenced in a study of cytomegalovirus exposure and HLA in healthy donors. Primers for the PCR totalled 60 Vbeta and 13 Jbeta. Profiled with immunoSEQ multiplex PCR; TCRdb holds only in-frame clones, not every one. This table holds fewer than 140,000 clones, around 82% found once. Sequencing was carried out using PBMCs. The receptors come from a man aged 50 to 59 in good health and CMV-seronegative.

The genes are TRBV6-1 and TRBJ2-6; D perhaps matches TRBD1 (5 bases). V gave up 6 bases and J gave up 0 bases, with 6 bases separating them. CDR1 MNHNS and CDR2 SASEGT come from the germline V gene. There are 14 residues in the CDR3. CDR3 region: CASRDISGANVLTF. CDR3 DNA sequence: TGTGCCAGCAGGGACATCTCTGGGGCCAACGTCCTGACTTTC.

The chain links TRBV4-3 to TRBJ2-1; D perhaps matches TRBD2 (5 bases). Germline CDR1 reads LGHNA; CDR2 reads YSLEER. CDR3 length equals 15 residues. With 2 bases removed from V and 6 bases from J, the gap between germline ends came to 14 bases. CDR3 in DNA: TGCGCCAGCAGCCAATTAGAGGGATCTGGCAATGAGCAGTTCTTC. Protein product: CASSQLEGSGNEQFF.

This clone was picked up a small number of times. The chain carries TRBV28 and TRBJ2-7; tentative D call: TRBD1 (5 bases). With 8 bases removed from V and 3 bases from J, the gap between germline ends came to 11 bases. The CDR3 is made up of 12 amino acids. CDR1 and CDR2 from the germline V gene are MDHEN and SYDVKM. The CDR3 spells CASRRQNYEQYF. CDR3 sequence (DNA): TGTGCCAGCCGAAGACAGAACTACGAGCAGTACTTC.

The rearrangement uses TRBV7-2 and TRBJ1-6, with TRBD1 identical over 7 bases. CDR1 and CDR2 from the germline V gene are SGHTA and FQGNSA. The junction had 6 bases not matched to a gene; V was cut back by 5 bases and J by 5 bases. CDR3 size: 15 residues. The CDR3 loop is CASSPGTADNSPLHF. In DNA, the CDR3 is TGTGCCAGCAGCCCCGGGACAGCAGATAATTCACCCCTCCACTTT.

The V call is TRBV2, the J call TRBJ1-2, with D hard to call. V lost 7 bases to trimming and J lost 2 bases, with 8 bases between them. The CDR3 totals 12 residues. Per the germline V gene, CDR1 is SNHLY and CDR2 is FYNNEI. CDR3 nucleotides: TGTGCCAGCAATCCGGAGAACTATGGCTACACCTTC. Protein product: CASNPENYGYTF.

This clone was recorded a few times. V usage is TRBV4-1 and J usage is TRBJ2-1; 9 bases line up with TRBD2. J was trimmed by 9 bases and V by 1 base; bases with no gene match: 4. The CDR3 sequence is 14 residues long. Germline V CDR1 and CDR2: MGHRA, YSYEKL. The CDR3 DNA follows: TGCGCCAGCAGCCAAGTAAGGACTAGCGTTGAGCAGTTCTTC. It translates to CASSQVRTSVEQFF.

The chain couples TRBV6-5 to TRBJ2-2; 7 bases agree with TRBD2. The V and J ends lost 6 bases and 6 bases, in that order; junction bases with no gene match: 1. This CDR3 has 12 residues. CDR1 is MNHEY, CDR2 SVGAGI, per germline. This CDR3 is CASSRGAGELFF. Here the CDR3 DNA reads TGTGCCAGCAGCCGGGGGGCCGGGGAGCTGTTTTTT.

The chain couples TRBV6-6 to TRBJ1-2; 9 bases are a match to TRBD1. Germline values: CDR1 MNHNY, CDR2 SVGAGI (reference sequence). There are 15 residues in the CDR3. V lost 5 bases and J lost 4; bases outside the gene matches: 8. CDR3 bases: TGTGCCAGCAGTGGGGGACAGGGTAGTCGCTATGGCTACACCTTC. Protein sequence: CASSGGQGSRYGYTF.

V and J are TRBV27 and TRBJ2-3; no definite D call. V was cut by 5 bases and J by 3 bases, with 12 bases left in between. The CDR3 runs 14 residues. Per germline, CDR1 MNHEY and CDR2 SMNVEV (reference sequence). CDR3 DNA sequence: TGTGCCAGCAGTCCTAGAGTGAATACAGATACGCAGTATTTT. Translating gives CASSPRVNTDTQYF.

The chain carries TRBV7-9 and TRBJ2-5; a weak D match, TRBD2 (6 bases). Germline assignment: CDR1 SEHNR and CDR2 FQNEAQ (reference sequence). V lost 4 bases and J lost 5, with 14 bases in between. The CDR3 has 14 amino acids. CDR3 loop: CASSSQEGLETQYF. CDR3 DNA sequence: TGTGCCAGCAGCTCCCAGGAGGGGCTCGAGACCCAGTACTTC.

The chain is built from TRBV19 and TRBJ1-6; D not resolved. Per germline, CDR1 LNHDA and CDR2 SQIVND (reference sequence). The CDR3 runs to 14 residues. Trimming removed 4 bases from V and 0 bases from J, with 4 bases in between. CDR3 loop: CASSTGSYNSPLHF. CDR3 nucleotides: TGTGCCAGTAGTACGGGCTCCTATAATTCACCCCTCCACTTT.

The rearrangement joins TRBV9 to TRBJ1-2; TRBD1 might be the D (6 bases). V lost 4 bases and J lost 7, with 20 bases in between. Per germline, CDR1 SGDLS and CDR2 YYNGEE. The CDR3 runs 15 residues. The CDR3 DNA is TGTGCCAGCAGCACCTCTCAACAGGGCTTGCGTGGCTACACCTTC. Protein sequence: CASSTSQQGLRGYTF. Complete variable domain (other parts from reference TRBV9 and TRBJ1-2): DSGVTQTPKHLITATGQRVTLRCSPRSGDLSVYWYQQSLDQGLQFLIQYYNGEERAKGNILERFSAQQFPDLHSELNLSSLELGDSALYFCASSTSQQGLRGYTFGSGTRLTVV.

This clone was seen just once. The genes are TRBV19 and TRBJ1-5; D is unclear. The CDR3 contains 14 residues. V gave up 3 bases and J gave up 3 bases, with 9 bases separating them. Per germline, CDR1 LNHDA and CDR2 SQIVND (reference sequence). CDR3 nucleotides: TGTGCCAGTAGTATCTTGGAGAACAATCAGCCCCAGCATTTT. This encodes CASSILENNQPQHF.

This chain joins TRBV5-1 and TRBJ1-1; TRBD1 might be the D (6 bases). Germline assignment: CDR1 SGHRS and CDR2 YFSETQ. The CDR3 totals 16 residues. Trimming shortened V by 6 bases and J by 3 bases, and 21 bases separated the two germline ends. CDR3 DNA: TGCGCCAGCACCCCGAGCGGGGGCCGGCAGGACACTGAAGCTTTCTTT. Encoded protein: CASTPSGGRQDTEAFF. The entire variable domain, with the rest obtained from reference TRBV5-1 and TRBJ1-1, is as follows: KAGVTQTPRYLIKTRGQQVTLSCSPISGHRSVSWYQQTPGQGLQFLFEYFSETQRNKGNFPGRFSGRQFSNSRSEMNVSTLELGDSALYLCASTPSGGRQDTEAFFGQGTRLTVV.

This rearrangement joins TRBV4-1 to TRBJ1-2; the D is unclear. This CDR3 spans 13 amino acids. V was pared by 4 bases and J by 7 bases, with 13 bases between. Germline V lookup: CDR1 MGHRA, CDR2 YSYEKL. CDR3 coding DNA: TGCGCCAGCAGCCGCGGTGACCTTGGTGGCTACACCTTC. Its protein product is CASSRGDLGGYTF.